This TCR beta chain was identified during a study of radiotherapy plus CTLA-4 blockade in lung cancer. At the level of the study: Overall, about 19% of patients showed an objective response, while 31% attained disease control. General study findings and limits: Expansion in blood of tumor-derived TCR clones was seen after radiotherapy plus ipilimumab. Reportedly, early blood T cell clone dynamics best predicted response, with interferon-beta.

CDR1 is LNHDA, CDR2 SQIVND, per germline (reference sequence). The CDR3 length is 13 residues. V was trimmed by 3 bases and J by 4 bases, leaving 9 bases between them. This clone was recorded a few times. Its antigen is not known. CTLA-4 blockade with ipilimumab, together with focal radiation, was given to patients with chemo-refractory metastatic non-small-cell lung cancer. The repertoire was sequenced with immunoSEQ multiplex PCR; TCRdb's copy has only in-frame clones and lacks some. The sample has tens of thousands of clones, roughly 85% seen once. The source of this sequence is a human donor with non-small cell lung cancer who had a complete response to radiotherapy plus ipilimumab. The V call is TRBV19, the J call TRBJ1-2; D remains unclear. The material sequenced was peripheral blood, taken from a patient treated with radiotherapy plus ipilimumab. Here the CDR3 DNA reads TGTGCCAGTAGTATCGAGGGAGTCTATGGCTACACCTTC. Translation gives CASSIEGVYGYTF.